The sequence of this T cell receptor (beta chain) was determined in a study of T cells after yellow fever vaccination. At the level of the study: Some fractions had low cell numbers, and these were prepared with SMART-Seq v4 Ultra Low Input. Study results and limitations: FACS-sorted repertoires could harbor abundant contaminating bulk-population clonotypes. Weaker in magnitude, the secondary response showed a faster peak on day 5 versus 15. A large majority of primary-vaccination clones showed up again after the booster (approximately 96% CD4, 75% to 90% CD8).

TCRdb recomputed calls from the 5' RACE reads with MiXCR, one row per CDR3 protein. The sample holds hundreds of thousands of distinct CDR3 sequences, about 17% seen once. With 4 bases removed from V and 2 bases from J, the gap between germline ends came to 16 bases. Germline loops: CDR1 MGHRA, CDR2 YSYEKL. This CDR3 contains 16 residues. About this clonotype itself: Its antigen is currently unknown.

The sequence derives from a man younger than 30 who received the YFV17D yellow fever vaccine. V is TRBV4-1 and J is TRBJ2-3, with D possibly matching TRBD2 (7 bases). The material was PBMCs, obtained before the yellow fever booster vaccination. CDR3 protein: CASSRDAGAYTDTQYF. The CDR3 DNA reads TGCGCCAGCAGCCGGGATGCGGGGGCCTACACAGATACGCAGTATTTT.